This TCR beta chain was recovered during a study of radiation and T cells in renal cell carcinoma. The wider study: Nephrectomy followed 15 Gy stereotactic body radiation by 4 weeks.

Time point denoted: baseline pretreatment blood. Documented treatment: 15 Gy SBRT to primary tumor, nephrectomy 4 weeks later. Clear cell pathology was present in this patient's renal cell carcinoma. About this clone itself: The antigen is not known.

V was trimmed by 0 bases and J by 10 bases, leaving 21 bases between them. Germline V CDR1 and CDR2: LGHNA, YSLEER. The CDR3 runs to 16 residues. General study findings and limits: Pretreatment tumor biopsies were lacking, so baseline clonotypes are unknown. From baseline, blood top tumor clonotypes peaked at 2 weeks post-radiation.

TCRdb's copy holds only in-frame clones and misses some; the assay was immunoSEQ multiplex PCR. The repertoire consists of about 140,000 clones, with around 78% occurring once and the leading ten covering under 25%. Here the sequenced sample was blood, taken from a patient whose treatment included radiotherapy and nephrectomy. The chain is built from TRBV4-3 and TRBJ1-1; weak D call: TRBD1 (5 bases). The source of this sequence is a woman aged 50 to 60 with renal cell carcinoma. CDR3 region: CASSQDPTGGSWGAFF. Written as DNA, the CDR3 is TGCGCCAGCAGCCAAGATCCAACCGGGGGGTCGTGGGGAGCTTTCTTT.